Listed here are 2 T cell receptor beta chains from one sample, sequenced in a study of blood T cell repertoires in COVID-19. Profiling relied on immunoSEQ multiplex PCR, and the TCRdb table lists in-frame clones only, not all of them. Here the sample spans a few hundred thousand clones, approximately 81% being singletons. Sequencing input: PBMCs or T cells enriched from blood (not recorded which). The receptors here all came from a woman aged 45 to 65 who had recovered from COVID-19.

The V gene is TRBV30, the J gene TRBJ1-2; 8 bases match TRBD1. Germline V gene lookup returns CDR1 GTSNPN and CDR2 SVGIG (reference sequence). The CDR3 has 13 residues. Trimming removed 2 bases from V and 8 bases from J; junction bases left unmatched: 7. CDR3 sequence: CAWSTPTGVGYTF. CDR3 DNA: TGTGCCTGGAGTACCCCGACAGGGGTCGGCTACACCTTC.

The chain employs TRBV28 and TRBJ1-2, with 7 bases lining up with TRBD1. CDR1 is MDHEN and CDR2 is SYDVKM in the germline V gene. The trim removed 10 bases at V and 2 bases at J, leaving 7 bases unmatched. The CDR3 extends over 13 amino acids. The CDR3 loop is CANRDSRNYGYTF. The CDR3 bases are TGTGCCAACCGGGACAGCCGGAACTATGGCTACACCTTC.